The entry that follows covers one T cell receptor beta chain sequence. This record belongs to a study of TIL therapy for anti-PD-1-resistant metastatic lung cancer. This was the immunoSEQ v3 assay. Clones were sequenced by immunoSEQ multiplex PCR, and TCRdb holds only the in-frame ones, with some missing. The sample has some 45,000 clones; 80% to 90% are singletons. V lost 0 bases to trimming and J lost 1 base, with 13 bases between them. From germline, CDR1 is MGHRA and CDR2 YSYEKL. The CDR3 runs to 16 residues. The time point is: pre-treatment sample, taken before nivolumab and TIL therapy. The TCR comes from a person aged 25 to 80 with non-small cell lung cancer. This specimen consisted of blood, obtained at baseline. The chain combines TRBV4-1 with TRBJ2-7; a weak D match, TRBD1 (5 bases). CDR3 DNA: TGCGCCAGCAGCCAAGATGAAGCAGGGCGGTCCTACGAGCAGTACTTC. Translated: CASSQDEAGRSYEQYF.